One sample yielded the 14 T cell receptor beta chains listed below, sequenced in a study of shared clonotypes between healthy human individuals. Only in-frame clones appear in the TCRdb table, and some are missing; sequencing was by immunoSEQ multiplex PCR. The top ten hold 0.36% of the sample, which has around 2.5 million clones, 93% seen once. Sample: naive CD4+ T cells from PBMCs. Subset in this sample: CD45RA+ positively selected. The receptor set was obtained from a young man in good health. Some clones in this sample may be carry-over from other donors' samples.

The chain combines TRBV6-6 with TRBJ1-6, with 9 bases that match TRBD1. CDR1 is MNHNY and CDR2 is SVGAGI in the germline V gene (reference sequence). There are 14 residues in the CDR3. V dropped 6 bases and J dropped 7; count of bases not matched to a gene: 4. The CDR3 sequence is CASSPDRGNSPLHF. CDR3 DNA: TGTGCCAGCAGCCCAGACAGGGGGAATTCACCCCTCCACTTT.

The chain joins TRBV9 to TRBJ2-3, with D perhaps matching TRBD1 or TRBD2 (6 bases each). This CDR3 contains 15 residues. Trimming took 0 bases from V and 6 from J, leaving 14 bases between them. Germline V gives CDR1 SGDLS, CDR2 YYNGEE. The CDR3 coding sequence is TGTGCCAGCAGCGTAGGAGGGGGGTCTTTTGATACGCAGTATTTT. Amino acid sequence: CASSVGGGSFDTQYF.

This clone was picked up one time. The chain couples TRBV5-1 to TRBJ2-1; TRBD2 is a possible D gene (6 bases). The CDR3 has 15 amino acids. Trimming cost V 4 bases and J 4 bases, with 15 bases left between them. Germline-derived CDR1 and CDR2 are SGHRS and YFSETQ. In DNA form, the CDR3 reads TGCGCCAGCAGCCTTTACAGCGGGCTTTACAATGAGCAGTTCTTC. Translated: CASSLYSGLYNEQFF.

This rearrangement joins TRBV5-1 to TRBJ1-1; D unresolved. Trimming cost V 0 bases and J 4 bases, with 7 bases left between them. This CDR3 has 13 amino acids. The germline CDR1 and CDR2 sequences are SGHRS and YFSETQ. This chain's CDR3 is CASSLVPSTEAFF. For the CDR3, the DNA is TGCGCCAGCAGCTTGGTGCCCAGCACTGAAGCTTTCTTT.

The chain joins TRBV28 to TRBJ2-7; 7 positions agree with TRBD1. This CDR3 is 13 amino acids long. CDR1 and CDR2 (germline): MDHEN, SYDVKM. Germline trimming cut 6 bases from V and 5 bases from J; bases unmatched to any gene: 7. CDR3 amino acids: CASSRQGVDEQYF. CDR3 DNA sequence: TGTGCCAGCAGCCGACAGGGAGTAGACGAGCAGTACTTC.

The J gene is TRBJ2-2, the V gene TRBV5-1; possibly TRBD2 for D (5 bases). The germline V gene encodes CDR1 SGHRS and CDR2 YFSETQ. The CDR3 sequence is 14 residues long. Trimming took off 5 bases at V and 1 base at J, with 9 bases between the two ends. CDR3 DNA: TGCGCCAGCAGGATACTAGAGAACACCGGGGAGCTGTTTTTT. Its protein product is CASRILENTGELFF.

The CDR3 sequence: CASSLAGTSGTYNEQFF. The CDR3, as DNA: TGCGCCAGCAGCTTGGCCGGGACTAGCGGGACCTACAATGAGCAGTTCTTC. The chain employs TRBV5-1 and TRBJ2-1; 13 bases align to TRBD2. In germline, CDR1 is SGHRS, CDR2 YFSETQ. The CDR3 extends over 17 amino acids. Germline trimming cut 0 bases from V and 2 bases from J; bases unmatched to any gene: 2.

J is TRBJ1-1 and V is TRBV7-9, with D perhaps TRBD1 (5 bases). Trimming took 0 bases from V and 3 from J, leaving 8 bases between them. In germline, CDR1 is SEHNR, CDR2 FQNEAQ (reference sequence). The CDR3 spans 14 residues. For the CDR3, the DNA is TGTGCCAGCAGCTTAGCGGGACCGTACACTGAAGCTTTCTTT. Translated: CASSLAGPYTEAFF. Looking up the rest from reference TRBV7-9 and TRBJ1-1 gives the full variable domain: DTGVSQNPRHKITKRGQNVTFRCDPISEHNRLYWYRQTLGQGPEFLTYFQNEAQLEKSRLLSDRFSAERPKGSFSTLEIQRTEQGDSAMYLCASSLAGPYTEAFFGQGTRLTVV.

On this clone: The identical CDR3 is also encoded by other nucleotide sequences in the sample. The V gene is TRBV28, the J gene TRBJ2-3; D possibly matches TRBD1 or TRBD2 (7 bases each). The length of the CDR3 is 15 residues. V lost 3 bases and J 3 bases, leaving 13 bases between the germline ends. Germline assignment: CDR1 MDHEN and CDR2 SYDVKM. The CDR3 DNA reads as TGTGCCAGCAGTTTGGCAGGGGGGGGGACAGATACGCAGTATTTT. This encodes CASSLAGGGTDTQYF.

As regards this clone: Other DNA sequences within the sample encode an identical CDR3. The rearrangement uses TRBV30 and TRBJ2-4; D is unresolved. The ends were cut back, 1 base at V and 0 bases at J, with 4 bases in the middle. Germline V gene data show CDR1 as GTSNPN and CDR2 as SVGIG (reference sequence). There are 13 residues in the CDR3. The CDR3 nucleotides read TGTGCCTGGAGTGGGCTAGCCAAAAACATTCAGTACTTC. Protein product: CAWSGLAKNIQYF.

This chain's CDR3 is CASKTEGAYGYTF. CDR3 in DNA: TGTGCCAGTAAAACGGAGGGGGCGTATGGCTACACCTTC. The chain couples TRBV28 to TRBJ1-2, with 7 bases that match TRBD1. The CDR3 totals 13 residues. After removal of 9 bases from V and 5 bases from J, the junction contained 9 bases not matched to a gene. The germline CDR1 and CDR2 sequences are MDHEN and SYDVKM.

V gene TRBV28 combines with J gene TRBJ2-7; a possible D gene is TRBD1 (5 bases). There are 14 residues in the CDR3. V shed 4 bases and J shed 2 bases, with 12 bases lying between them. Germline V CDR1 and CDR2: MDHEN, SYDVKM. CDR3 sequence (DNA): TGTGCCAGCAGTTCAGGGATGAGGACCTACGAGCAGTACTTC. Translated: CASSSGMRTYEQYF.

This rearrangement joins TRBV25-1 to TRBJ2-3; D remains unclear. V was cut by 2 bases and J by 6 bases, with 9 bases left in between. CDR1 and CDR2 from the germline V gene are MGHDK and SYGVNS. The CDR3 length is 13 residues. Written as DNA, the CDR3 is TGTGCCAGCAGTGAAGGCCGAGAGGATACGCAGTATTTT. Protein: CASSEGREDTQYF.

The chain recombines TRBV7-8 with TRBJ1-5; possibly TRBD1 for D (5 bases). Germline V CDR1 and CDR2: SGHVS, FQNEAQ. CDR3 size: 14 residues. Trimming removed 1 base from V and 7 bases from J, with 11 bases in between. The CDR3 protein is CASSLGGQIQPQHF. The CDR3 DNA reads TGTGCCAGCAGCTTAGGCGGACAAATACAGCCCCAGCATTTT.